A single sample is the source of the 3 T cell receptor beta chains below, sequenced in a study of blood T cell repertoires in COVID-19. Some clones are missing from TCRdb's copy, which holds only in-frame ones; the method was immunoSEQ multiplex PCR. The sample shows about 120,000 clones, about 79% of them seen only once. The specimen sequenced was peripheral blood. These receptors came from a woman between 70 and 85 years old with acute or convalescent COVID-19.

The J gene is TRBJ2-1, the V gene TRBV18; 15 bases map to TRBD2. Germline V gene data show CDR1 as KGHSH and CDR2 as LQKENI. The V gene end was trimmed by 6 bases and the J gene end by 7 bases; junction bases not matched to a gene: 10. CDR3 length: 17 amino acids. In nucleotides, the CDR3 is TGTGCCAGCTCTCCGGGACTAGCGGGGGGCCTTGGGAATGAGCAGTTCTTC. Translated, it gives CASSPGLAGGLGNEQFF.

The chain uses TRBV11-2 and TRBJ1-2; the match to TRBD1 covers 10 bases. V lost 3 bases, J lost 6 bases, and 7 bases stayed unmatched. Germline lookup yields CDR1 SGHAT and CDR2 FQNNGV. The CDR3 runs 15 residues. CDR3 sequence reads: CASSFWDRGVDGYTF. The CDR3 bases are TGTGCCAGCAGCTTCTGGGACAGGGGAGTAGATGGCTACACCTTC. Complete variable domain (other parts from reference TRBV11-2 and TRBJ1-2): EAGVAQSPRYKIIEKRQSVAFWCNPISGHATLYWYQQILGQGPKLLIQFQNNGVVDDSQLPKDRFSAERLKGVDSTLKIQPAKLEDSAVYLCASSFWDRGVDGYTFGSGTRLTVV.

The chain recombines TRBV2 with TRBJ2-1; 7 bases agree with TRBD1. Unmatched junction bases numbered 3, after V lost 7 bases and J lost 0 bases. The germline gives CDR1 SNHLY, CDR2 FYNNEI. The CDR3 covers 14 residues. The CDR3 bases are TGTGCCAGCACTAGGGACAGCTCCTACAATGAGCAGTTCTTC. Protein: CASTRDSSYNEQFF.